This T cell receptor (beta chain) was captured in a study of naive and memory T cell subsets. Overnight CMV lysate stimulation of fresh PBMCs defined donor CMV status by CD4+ IFNgamma. Cells stained for CD3, CD4, CD8, CD45RA and CD27 were sorted into four subsets. The sample holds a few counts of this clonotype. Its antigen is not identified. Two oligonucleotides, mixed equimolar, formed the beta constant-region primer covering TRBC1 and TRBC2. TCRdb itself ran the UMI-ligation and nested PCR reads through MiXCR, one entry per CDR3 protein. The repertoire holds some 83,000 distinct CDR3 sequences, approximately 14% seen once, with approximately 0.93% in the top ten. V was pared by 2 bases and J by 1 base, with 8 bases between. The CDR3 loop spans 15 amino acids. The germline V gene encodes CDR1 SGHTA and CDR2 FQGNSA. General study points: Findings for naive and memory subsets could not be checked against ground truth.

This receptor was obtained from a human donor in good health. The sequencing input was central memory CD4+ T cells from blood. J is TRBJ2-2 and V is TRBV7-2, with D unclear. This CDR3 is CASSLWVGNTGELFF. The CDR3, as DNA: TGTGCCAGCAGCTTATGGGTGGGGAACACCGGGGAGCTGTTTTTT.